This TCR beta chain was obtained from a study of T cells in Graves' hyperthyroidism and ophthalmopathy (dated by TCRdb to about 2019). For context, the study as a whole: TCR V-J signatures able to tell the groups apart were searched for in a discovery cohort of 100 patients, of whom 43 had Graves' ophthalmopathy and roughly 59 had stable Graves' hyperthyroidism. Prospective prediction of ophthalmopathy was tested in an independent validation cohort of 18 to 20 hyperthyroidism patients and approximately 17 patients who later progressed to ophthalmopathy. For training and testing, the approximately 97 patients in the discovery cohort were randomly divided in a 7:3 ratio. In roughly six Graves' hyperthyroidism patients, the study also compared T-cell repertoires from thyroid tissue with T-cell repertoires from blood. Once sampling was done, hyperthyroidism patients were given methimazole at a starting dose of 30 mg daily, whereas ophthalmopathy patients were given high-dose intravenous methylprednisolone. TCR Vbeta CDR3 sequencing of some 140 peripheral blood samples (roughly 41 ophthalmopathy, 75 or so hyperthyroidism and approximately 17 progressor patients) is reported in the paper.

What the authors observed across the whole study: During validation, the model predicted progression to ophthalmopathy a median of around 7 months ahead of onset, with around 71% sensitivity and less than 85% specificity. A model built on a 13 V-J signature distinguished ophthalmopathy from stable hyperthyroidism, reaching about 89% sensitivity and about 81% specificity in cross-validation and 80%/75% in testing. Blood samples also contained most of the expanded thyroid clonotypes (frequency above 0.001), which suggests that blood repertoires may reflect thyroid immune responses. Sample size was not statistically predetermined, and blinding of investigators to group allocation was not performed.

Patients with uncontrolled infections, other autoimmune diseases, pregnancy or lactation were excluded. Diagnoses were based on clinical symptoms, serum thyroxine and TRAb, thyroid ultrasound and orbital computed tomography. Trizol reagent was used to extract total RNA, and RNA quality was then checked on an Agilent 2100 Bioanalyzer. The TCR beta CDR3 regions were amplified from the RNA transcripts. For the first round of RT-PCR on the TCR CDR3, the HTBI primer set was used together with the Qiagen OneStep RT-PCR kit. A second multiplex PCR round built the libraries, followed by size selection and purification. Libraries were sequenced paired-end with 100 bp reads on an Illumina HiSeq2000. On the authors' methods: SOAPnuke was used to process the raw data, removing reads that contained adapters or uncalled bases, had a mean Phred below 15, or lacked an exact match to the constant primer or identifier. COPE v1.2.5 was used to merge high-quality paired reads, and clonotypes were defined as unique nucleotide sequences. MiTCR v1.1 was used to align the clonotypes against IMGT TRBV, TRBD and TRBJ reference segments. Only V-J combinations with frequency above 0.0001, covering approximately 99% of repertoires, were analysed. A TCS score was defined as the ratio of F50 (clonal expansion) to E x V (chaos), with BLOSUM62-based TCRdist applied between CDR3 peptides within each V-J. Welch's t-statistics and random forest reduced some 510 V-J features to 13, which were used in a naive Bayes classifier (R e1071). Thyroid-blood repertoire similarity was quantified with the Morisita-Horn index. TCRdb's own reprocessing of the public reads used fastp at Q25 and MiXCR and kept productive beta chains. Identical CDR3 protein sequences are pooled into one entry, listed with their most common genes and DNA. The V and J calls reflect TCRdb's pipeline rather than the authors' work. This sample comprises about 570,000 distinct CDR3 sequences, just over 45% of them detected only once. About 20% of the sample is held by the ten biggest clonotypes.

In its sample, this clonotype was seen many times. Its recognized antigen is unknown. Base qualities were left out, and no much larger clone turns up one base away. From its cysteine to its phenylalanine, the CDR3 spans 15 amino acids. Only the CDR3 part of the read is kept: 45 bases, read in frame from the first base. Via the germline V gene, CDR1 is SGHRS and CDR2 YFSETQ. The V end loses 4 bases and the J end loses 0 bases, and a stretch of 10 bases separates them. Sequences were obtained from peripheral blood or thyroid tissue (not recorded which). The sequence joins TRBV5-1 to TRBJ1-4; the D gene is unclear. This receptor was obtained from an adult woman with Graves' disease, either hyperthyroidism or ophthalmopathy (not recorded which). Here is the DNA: TGCGCCAGCAGCCCGGGAGTTGCAACTAATGAAAAACTGTTTTTT. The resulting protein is CASSPGVATNEKLFF.